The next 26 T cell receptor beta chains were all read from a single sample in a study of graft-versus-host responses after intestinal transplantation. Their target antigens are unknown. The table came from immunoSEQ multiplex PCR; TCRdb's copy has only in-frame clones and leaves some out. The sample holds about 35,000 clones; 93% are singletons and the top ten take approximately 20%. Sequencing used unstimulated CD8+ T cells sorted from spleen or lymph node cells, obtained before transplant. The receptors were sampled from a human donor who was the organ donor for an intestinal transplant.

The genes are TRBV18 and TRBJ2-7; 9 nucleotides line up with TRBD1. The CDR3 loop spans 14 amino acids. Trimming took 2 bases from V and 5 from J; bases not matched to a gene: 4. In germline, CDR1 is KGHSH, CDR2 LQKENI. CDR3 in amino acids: CASSPGDRVDEQYF. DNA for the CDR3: TGTGCCAGCTCACCAGGGGACAGGGTCGACGAGCAGTACTTC.

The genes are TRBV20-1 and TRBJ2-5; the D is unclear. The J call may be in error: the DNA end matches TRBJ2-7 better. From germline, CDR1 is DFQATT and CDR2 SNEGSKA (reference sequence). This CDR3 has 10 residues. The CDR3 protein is CSASPYEQYF. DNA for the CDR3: TGCAGTGCTAGTCCTTACGAGCAGTACTTC.

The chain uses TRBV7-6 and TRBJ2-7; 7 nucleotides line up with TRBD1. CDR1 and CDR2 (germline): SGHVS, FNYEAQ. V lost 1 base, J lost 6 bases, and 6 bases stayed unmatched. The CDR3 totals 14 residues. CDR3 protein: CASSLEYAGGEQYF. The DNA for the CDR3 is TGTGCCAGCAGCTTAGAGTACGCAGGGGGCGAGCAGTACTTC. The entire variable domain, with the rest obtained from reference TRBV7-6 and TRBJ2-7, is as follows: GAGVSQSPRYKVTKRGQDVALRCDPISGHVSLYWYRQALGQGPEFLTYFNYEAQQDKSGLPNDRFSAERPEGSISTLTIQRTEQRDSAMYRCASSLEYAGGEQYFGPGTRLTVT.

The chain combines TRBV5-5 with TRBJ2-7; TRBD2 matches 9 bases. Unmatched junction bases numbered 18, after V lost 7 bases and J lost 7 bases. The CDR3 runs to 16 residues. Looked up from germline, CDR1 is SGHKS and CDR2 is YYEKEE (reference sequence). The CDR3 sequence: CASSHQTGLALSEQYF. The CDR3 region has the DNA TGTGCCAGCTCACACCAAACGGGACTAGCTCTGAGTGAGCAGTACTTC. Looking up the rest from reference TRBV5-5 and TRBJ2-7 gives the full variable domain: DAGVTQSPTHLIKTRGQQVTLRCSPISGHKSVSWYQQVLGQGPQFIFQYYEKEERGRGNFPDRFSARQFPNYSSELNVNALLLGDSALYLCASSHQTGLALSEQYFGPGTRLTVT.

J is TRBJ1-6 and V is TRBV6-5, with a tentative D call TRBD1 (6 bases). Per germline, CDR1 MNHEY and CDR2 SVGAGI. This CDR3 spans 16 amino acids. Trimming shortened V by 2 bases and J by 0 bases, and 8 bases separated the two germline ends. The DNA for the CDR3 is TGTGCCAGCAGTTACGGACAGCCCTCCTATAATTCACCCCTCCACTTT. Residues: CASSYGQPSYNSPLHF.

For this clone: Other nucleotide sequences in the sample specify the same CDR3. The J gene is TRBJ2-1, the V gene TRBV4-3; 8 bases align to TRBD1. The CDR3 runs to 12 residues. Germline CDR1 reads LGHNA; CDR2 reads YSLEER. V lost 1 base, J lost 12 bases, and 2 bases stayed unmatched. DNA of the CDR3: TGCGCCAGCAGCCAAGGAGGGACAGGGCAGTTCTTC. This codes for CASSQGGTGQFF.

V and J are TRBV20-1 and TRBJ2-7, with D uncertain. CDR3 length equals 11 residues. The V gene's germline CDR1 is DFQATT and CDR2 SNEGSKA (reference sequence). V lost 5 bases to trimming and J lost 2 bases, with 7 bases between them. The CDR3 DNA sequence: TGCAGTGCTTACATTCCCTACGAGCAGTACTTC. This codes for CSAYIPYEQYF.

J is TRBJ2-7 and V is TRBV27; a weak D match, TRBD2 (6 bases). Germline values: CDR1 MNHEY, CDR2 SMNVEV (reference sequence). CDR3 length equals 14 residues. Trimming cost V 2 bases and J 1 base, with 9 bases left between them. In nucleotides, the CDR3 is TGTGCCAGCAGTTTAGGTGCGGGGTCCTACGAGCAGTACTTC. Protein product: CASSLGAGSYEQYF.

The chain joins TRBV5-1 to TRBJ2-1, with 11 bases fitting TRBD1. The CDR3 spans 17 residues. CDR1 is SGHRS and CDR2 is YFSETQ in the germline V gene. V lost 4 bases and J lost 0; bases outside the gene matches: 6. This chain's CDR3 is CASSISDRGLSYNEQFF. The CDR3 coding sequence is TGCGCCAGCAGCATCTCGGACAGGGGGCTCTCCTACAATGAGCAGTTCTTC.

CDR3 amino acids: CASSVGSQGKPYEQYF. As DNA, the CDR3 is TGTGCCAGCAGCGTAGGATCGCAGGGGAAACCCTACGAGCAGTACTTC. The chain recombines TRBV9 with TRBJ2-7; TRBD1 is a possible D gene (6 bases). This CDR3 has 16 amino acids. V gave up 0 bases and J gave up 2 bases, with 15 bases separating them. Germline V gives CDR1 SGDLS, CDR2 YYNGEE.

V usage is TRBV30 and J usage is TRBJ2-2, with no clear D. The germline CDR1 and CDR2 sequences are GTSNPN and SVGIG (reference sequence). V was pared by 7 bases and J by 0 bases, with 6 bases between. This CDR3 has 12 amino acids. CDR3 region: CALAPNTGELFF. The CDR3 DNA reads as TGTGCCTTAGCCCCGAACACCGGGGAGCTGTTTTTT. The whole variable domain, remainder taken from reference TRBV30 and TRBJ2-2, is SQTIHQWPATLVQPVGSPLSLECTVEGTSNPNLYWYRQAAGRGLQLLFYSVGIGQISSEVPQNLSASRPQDRQFILSSKKLLLSDSGFYLCALAPNTGELFFGEGSRLTVL.

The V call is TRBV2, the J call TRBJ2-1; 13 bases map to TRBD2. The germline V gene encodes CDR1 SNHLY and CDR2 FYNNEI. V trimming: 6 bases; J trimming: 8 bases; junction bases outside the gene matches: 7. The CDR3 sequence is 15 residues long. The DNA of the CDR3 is TGTGCCAGCAGGGCCGGACTAGCGGGAGCCCATGAGCAGTTCTTC. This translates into CASRAGLAGAHEQFF.

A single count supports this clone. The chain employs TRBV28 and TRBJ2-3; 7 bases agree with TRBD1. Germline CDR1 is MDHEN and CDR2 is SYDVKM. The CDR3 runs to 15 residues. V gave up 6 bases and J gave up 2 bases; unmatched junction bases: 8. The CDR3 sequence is CASSPDRVDTDTQYF. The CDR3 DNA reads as TGTGCCAGCAGCCCCGACAGGGTAGACACAGATACGCAGTATTTT. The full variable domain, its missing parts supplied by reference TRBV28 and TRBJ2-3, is DVKVTQSSRYLVKRTGEKVFLECVQDMDHENMFWYRQDPGLGLRLIYFSYDVKMKEKGDIPEGYSVSREKKERFSLILESASTNQTSMYLCASSPDRVDTDTQYFGPGTRLTVL.

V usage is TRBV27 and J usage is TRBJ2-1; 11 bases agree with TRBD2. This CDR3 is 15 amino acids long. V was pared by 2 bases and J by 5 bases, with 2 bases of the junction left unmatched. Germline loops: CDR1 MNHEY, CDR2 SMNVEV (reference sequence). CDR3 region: CASSLGTSGHNEQFF. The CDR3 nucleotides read TGTGCCAGCAGTTTAGGGACTAGCGGACACAATGAGCAGTTCTTC.

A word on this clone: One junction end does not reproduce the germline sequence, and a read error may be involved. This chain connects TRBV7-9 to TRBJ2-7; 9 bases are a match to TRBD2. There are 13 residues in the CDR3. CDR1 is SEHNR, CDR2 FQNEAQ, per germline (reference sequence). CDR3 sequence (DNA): TGTGCCAGCAGCTTAGAAACCGGGACTAGCTTCGTCTTC. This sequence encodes CASSLETGTSFVF.

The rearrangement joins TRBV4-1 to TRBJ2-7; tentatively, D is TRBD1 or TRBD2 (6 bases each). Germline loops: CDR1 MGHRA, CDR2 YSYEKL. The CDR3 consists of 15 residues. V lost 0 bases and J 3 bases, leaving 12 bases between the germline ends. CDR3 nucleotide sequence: TGCGCCAGCAGCCAAGATGAGGGGGGCGGCTACGAGCAGTACTTC. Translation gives CASSQDEGGGYEQYF.

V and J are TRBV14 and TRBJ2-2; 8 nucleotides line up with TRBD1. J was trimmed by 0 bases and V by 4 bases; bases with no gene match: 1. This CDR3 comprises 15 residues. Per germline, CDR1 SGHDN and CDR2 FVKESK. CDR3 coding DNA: TGTGCCAGCAGCCGGACAGGGCCGAACACCGGGGAGCTGTTTTTT. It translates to CASSRTGPNTGELFF.

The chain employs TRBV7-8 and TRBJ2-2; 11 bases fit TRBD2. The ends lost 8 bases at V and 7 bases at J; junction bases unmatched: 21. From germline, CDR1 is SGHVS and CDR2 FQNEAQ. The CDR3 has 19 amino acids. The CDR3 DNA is TGTGCCAGCTCCTTGGGGTCTAGCGGGAGGCCGCCCGGAGGCGGGGAGCTGTTTTTT. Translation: CASSLGSSGRPPGGGELFF.

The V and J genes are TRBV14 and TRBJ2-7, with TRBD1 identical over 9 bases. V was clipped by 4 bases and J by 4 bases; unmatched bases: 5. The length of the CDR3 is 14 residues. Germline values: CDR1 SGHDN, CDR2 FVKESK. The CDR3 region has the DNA TGTGCCAGCAGCCTATCCGGGACAGGGTACGAGCAGTACTTC. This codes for CASSLSGTGYEQYF. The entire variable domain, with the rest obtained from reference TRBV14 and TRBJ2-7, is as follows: EAGVTQFPSHSVIEKGQTVTLRCDPISGHDNLYWYRRVMGKEIKFLLHFVKESKQDESGMPNNRFLAERTGGTYSTLKVQPAELEDSGVYFCASSLSGTGYEQYFGPGTRLTVT.

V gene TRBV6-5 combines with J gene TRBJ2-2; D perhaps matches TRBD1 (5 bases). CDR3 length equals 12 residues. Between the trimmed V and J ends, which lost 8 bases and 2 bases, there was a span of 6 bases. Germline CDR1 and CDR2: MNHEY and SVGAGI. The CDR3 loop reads CASGANTGELFF. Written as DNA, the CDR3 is TGTGCCAGCGGGGCCAACACCGGGGAGCTGTTTTTT.

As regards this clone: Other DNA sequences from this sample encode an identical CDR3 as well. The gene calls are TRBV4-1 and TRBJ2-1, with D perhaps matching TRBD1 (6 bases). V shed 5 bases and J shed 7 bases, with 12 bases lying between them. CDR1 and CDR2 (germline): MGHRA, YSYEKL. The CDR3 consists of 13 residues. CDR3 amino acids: CASSGTLVNEQFF. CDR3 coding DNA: TGCGCCAGCAGCGGGACATTAGTGAATGAGCAGTTCTTC.

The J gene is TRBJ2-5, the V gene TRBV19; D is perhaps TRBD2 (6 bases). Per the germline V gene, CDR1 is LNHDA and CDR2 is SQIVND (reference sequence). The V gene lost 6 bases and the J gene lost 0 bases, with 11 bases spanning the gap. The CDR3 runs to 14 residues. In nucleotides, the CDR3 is TGTGCCAGTAGCAACCGGGAGTACCAAGAGACCCAGTACTTC. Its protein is CASSNREYQETQYF.

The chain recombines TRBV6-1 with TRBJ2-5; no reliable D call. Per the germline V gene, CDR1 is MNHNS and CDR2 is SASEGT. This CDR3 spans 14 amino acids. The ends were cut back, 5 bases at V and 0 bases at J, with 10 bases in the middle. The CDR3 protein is CASSYLGYQETQYF. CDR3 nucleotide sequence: TGTGCCAGCAGTTATCTAGGGTACCAAGAGACCCAGTACTTC.

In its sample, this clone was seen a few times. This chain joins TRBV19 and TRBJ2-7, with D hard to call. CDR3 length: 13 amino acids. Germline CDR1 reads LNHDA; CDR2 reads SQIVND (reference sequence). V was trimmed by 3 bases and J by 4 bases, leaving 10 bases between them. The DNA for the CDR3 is TGTGCCAGTAGTATTGGCCAACCGTACGAGCAGTACTTC. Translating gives CASSIGQPYEQYF.

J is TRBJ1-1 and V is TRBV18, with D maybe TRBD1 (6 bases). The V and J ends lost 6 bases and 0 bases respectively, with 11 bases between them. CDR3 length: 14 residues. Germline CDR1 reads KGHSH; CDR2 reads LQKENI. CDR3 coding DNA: TGTGCCAGCTCGGACAGAGTCATGAACACTGAAGCTTTCTTT. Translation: CASSDRVMNTEAFF.

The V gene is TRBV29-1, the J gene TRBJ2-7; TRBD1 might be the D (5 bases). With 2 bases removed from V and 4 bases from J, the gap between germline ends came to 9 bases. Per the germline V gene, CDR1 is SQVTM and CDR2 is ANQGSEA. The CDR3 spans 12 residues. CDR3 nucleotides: TGCAGCGTTGAAATCCCAGGGTACGAGCAGTACTTC. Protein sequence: CSVEIPGYEQYF.